The 18 T cell receptor beta chains given below trace back to one sample, sequenced in a study of cytomegalovirus exposure and HLA in healthy donors. The study ran its PCR with 60 Vbeta and 13 Jbeta primers. The data were produced by immunoSEQ multiplex PCR, yet TCRdb's version contains in-frame clones alone and is incomplete. The repertoire table contains some 160,000 clones. The sequenced sample consisted of PBMCs. The source is a man aged 25 to 40 in good health and CMV-seronegative.

This chain connects TRBV2 to TRBJ1-5, with D unclear. This CDR3 has 17 amino acids. The ends were cut back, 6 bases at V and 0 bases at J, with 18 bases in the middle. Per the germline V gene, CDR1 is SNHLY and CDR2 is FYNNEI. The DNA for the CDR3 is TGTGCCAGCAGCGCCTCCAGGTCGCCCTATAGCAATCAGCCCCAGCATTTT. This encodes CASSASRSPYSNQPQHF.

The rearrangement links TRBV5-1 to TRBJ1-1, with D possibly matching TRBD1 (6 bases). V was trimmed by 1 base and J by 3 bases, leaving 13 bases between them. The V gene's germline CDR1 is SGHRS and CDR2 YFSETQ. The CDR3 has 15 residues. CDR3 loop: CASSLMGAVDTEAFF. As DNA, the CDR3 is TGCGCCAGCAGCTTGATGGGGGCGGTGGACACTGAAGCTTTCTTT.

The gene calls are TRBV15 and TRBJ1-2, with TRBD1 identical over 8 bases. The germline CDR1 and CDR2 sequences are LNHNV and YYDKDF (reference sequence). The CDR3 runs 13 residues. Losses at the gene ends were 5 bases for V and 4 bases for J; bases not matched to a gene: 3. This chain's CDR3 is CATSSDRVYGYTF. DNA for the CDR3: TGTGCCACCAGCTCGGACAGGGTCTATGGCTACACCTTC.

The rearrangement uses TRBV27 and TRBJ1-1; 10 bases match TRBD1. The V gene's germline CDR1 is MNHEY and CDR2 SMNVEV (reference sequence). J was trimmed by 6 bases and V by 5 bases; bases with no gene match: 9. The CDR3 loop spans 15 amino acids. The DNA for the CDR3 is TGTGCCAGCAGTCGGGGACAGGGGAAGATCGCTGAAGCTTTCTTT. This gives the protein CASSRGQGKIAEAFF.

The gene calls are TRBV5-4 and TRBJ1-1; 9 bases are a match to TRBD1. The ends lost 6 bases at V and 4 bases at J; junction bases unmatched: 7. The CDR3 sequence is 14 residues long. Germline V CDR1 and CDR2: SGHNT, YYREEE (reference sequence). For the CDR3, the DNA is TGTGCCAGCACCTGGGACAGGGTAACCACTGAAGCTTTCTTT. Its translation: CASTWDRVTTEAFF. The entire variable domain, with the rest obtained from reference TRBV5-4 and TRBJ1-1, is as follows: ETGVTQSPTHLIKTRGQQVTLRCSSQSGHNTVSWYQQALGQGPQFIFQYYREEENGRGNFPPRFSGLQFPNYSSELNVNALELDDSALYLCASTWDRVTTEAFFGQGTRLTVV.

This sequence joins TRBV7-2 and TRBJ1-1; D unclear. Germline assignment: CDR1 SGHTA and CDR2 FQGNSA. The CDR3 runs to 12 residues. The V end was cut by 1 base, the J end by 11 bases, with 11 bases between. The CDR3, as DNA: TGTGCCAGCAGCTTAGATTTTCCCGGGGCTTTCTTT. Translation gives CASSLDFPGAFF.

This sequence joins TRBV2 and TRBJ2-1; 11 nucleotides agree with TRBD1. V lost 4 bases and J lost 6; bases outside the gene matches: 2. CDR1 is SNHLY, CDR2 FYNNEI, per germline. The CDR3 runs to 14 residues. CDR3 DNA: TGTGCCAGCAGTGCCGGGACAGGGGGCAATGAGCAGTTCTTC. This translates into CASSAGTGGNEQFF.

V usage is TRBV18 and J usage is TRBJ2-7; TRBD2 is a possible D gene (5 bases). CDR1 and CDR2 from the germline V gene are KGHSH and LQKENI. V lost 6 bases and J lost 2, with 17 bases in between. CDR3 length: 15 amino acids. CDR3 DNA: TGTGCCAGCTCCCGGGAAAGATCCGGGCCCTACGAGCAGTACTTC. It encodes CASSRERSGPYEQYF.

The chain recombines TRBV21-1 with TRBJ2-5; the D call in the table, TRBD1, was not verified against the DNA. TRBV21-1 is deemed a pseudogene. The CDR3 is 18 amino acids. CDR3 region: CASSPRTPGTANQETQYF. CDR3 DNA sequence: TGTGCCAGCAGCCCACGAACCCCCGGGACAGCAAACCAAGAGACCCAGTACTTC.

J is TRBJ2-1 and V is TRBV7-9; 9 bases are shared with TRBD2. The junction had 5 bases not matched to a gene; V was cut back by 1 base and J by 7 bases. Germline CDR1 SEHNR, CDR2 FQNEAQ (reference sequence). The CDR3 consists of 15 residues. This chain's CDR3 is CASSLGLAGTNEQFF. The CDR3 nucleotides read TGTGCCAGCAGCTTAGGTCTAGCGGGAACGAATGAGCAGTTCTTC.

This chain links TRBV12-5 with TRBJ1-4; 7 bases are a match to TRBD1. Germline trimming cut 6 bases from V and 8 bases from J; bases unmatched to any gene: 12. The CDR3 is 15 amino acids. The germline V gene encodes CDR1 LGHNT and CDR2 FRNRAP. The DNA of the CDR3 is TGTGCTAGTGGGACCGGACAGGCAAGAGGGGAAAAACTGTTTTTT. It encodes CASGTGQARGEKLFF.

The CDR3 region is CASRIQGQENGYTF. DNA of the CDR3: TGTGCCAGCAGGATACAGGGACAGGAAAATGGCTACACCTTC. The V call is TRBV28, the J call TRBJ1-2, with 8 bases that match TRBD1. The V gene's germline CDR1 is MDHEN and CDR2 SYDVKM. This CDR3 spans 14 amino acids. After removal of 6 bases from V and 6 bases from J, the junction contained 9 bases not matched to a gene.

CDR3 in DNA: TGCGCCAGCAGCTTACAGGGAGGGACGGAGACCCAGTACTTC. This gives the protein CASSLQGGTETQYF. The chain links TRBV5-1 to TRBJ2-5; TRBD2 is a possible D gene (7 bases). This CDR3 has 14 amino acids. CDR1 is SGHRS and CDR2 is YFSETQ in the germline V gene. Trimming removed 2 bases from V and 5 bases from J, with 13 bases in between.

The chain has TRBV11-3 and TRBJ2-5; tentative D call: TRBD2 (6 bases). CDR3 size: 14 residues. The germline gives CDR1 SGHNT, CDR2 YENEEA. V dropped 5 bases and J dropped 5 bases, with 15 bases sitting between them. The CDR3 reads CASSGREEGETQYF. For the CDR3, the DNA is TGTGCCAGCAGCGGCAGGGAGGAGGGGGAGACCCAGTACTTC.

The J gene is TRBJ2-5, the V gene TRBV6-1; possible D gene TRBD2, 7 bases. This CDR3 comprises 14 residues. Germline values: CDR1 MNHNS, CDR2 SASEGT. The V and J ends lost 7 bases and 7 bases respectively, with 19 bases between them. The CDR3 region is CASTDVVGGGTQYF. In DNA, the CDR3 is TGTGCCAGCACCGACGTGGTGGGAGGGGGGACCCAGTACTTC.

This sequence joins TRBV28 and TRBJ1-5, with TRBD1 identical over 7 bases. CDR3 length: 14 amino acids. V shed 7 bases, J shed 0 bases, and the junction held 3 bases outside the gene matches. From germline, CDR1 is MDHEN and CDR2 SYDVKM. CDR3 loop: CASKGALSNQPQHF. DNA for the CDR3: TGTGCCAGCAAGGGGGCCCTTAGCAATCAGCCCCAGCATTTT. Full variable domain (outside the CDR3, taken from reference TRBV28 and TRBJ1-5): DVKVTQSSRYLVKRTGEKVFLECVQDMDHENMFWYRQDPGLGLRLIYFSYDVKMKEKGDIPEGYSVSREKKERFSLILESASTNQTSMYLCASKGALSNQPQHFGDGTRLSIL.

The V and J genes are TRBV7-2 and TRBJ2-1; perhaps TRBD2 as D (5 bases). The V end lost 5 bases, the J end lost 0 bases, and 14 bases lay between the germline ends. CDR1 and CDR2 (germline): SGHTA, FQGNSA. CDR3 length: 16 amino acids. CDR3 residues: CASSLAGSSSYNEQFF. Here the CDR3 DNA reads TGTGCCAGCAGCCTGGCTGGGAGTTCCTCCTACAATGAGCAGTTCTTC.

V is TRBV5-8 and J is TRBJ2-5; 12 bases align to TRBD1. J lost 5 bases, V lost 0 bases, and 5 bases had no gene match. The germline V gene has CDR1 SGHTS and CDR2 YDEGEE. This CDR3 is built from 16 residues. The chain's CDR3 is CASSLAGTGGQETQYF. In DNA form, the CDR3 reads TGTGCCAGCAGCTTGGCTGGGACAGGGGGCCAGGAGACCCAGTACTTC.